This TCR beta chain originates from a study of a mutant IDH1 vaccine in newly diagnosed glioma. Study-wide background: Sex among treated patients split roughly 62% male, around 40% female; mean age was roughly 40 years. Those enrolled had earlier been treated with radiotherapy, temozolomide, or both, mostly both.

The CDR3 sequence is 12 residues long. Trimming took 0 bases from V and 7 from J, leaving 6 bases between them. Germline V gene sequence: CDR1 SGHRS, CDR2 YFSETQ. The protocol was immunoSEQ multiplex PCR, while the TCRdb copy is restricted to in-frame clones and leaves out a portion. The sample has roughly 70,000 clones, approximately 82% seen once. Notes on the study in general: The study observed vaccine-induced immune responses in 90% to 95% of patients.

As to time point: baseline, week 1 (first vaccination visit). The treatment is: pre-vaccination baseline after standard-of-care therapy. This clone occurred once. Its specificity is not known. The sample was peripheral blood mononuclear cells (PBMCs), taken from a glioma patient treated with radiotherapy, temozolomide or both. The chain links TRBV5-1 to TRBJ2-3; unclear D gene. The sequence was obtained from a woman younger than 35 with glioma. Some clones in this sample may be carry-over from other donors' samples. In nucleotides, the CDR3 is TGCGCCAGCAGCTTGGAAGCGCATACGCAGTATTTT. Its protein product is CASSLEAHTQYF.